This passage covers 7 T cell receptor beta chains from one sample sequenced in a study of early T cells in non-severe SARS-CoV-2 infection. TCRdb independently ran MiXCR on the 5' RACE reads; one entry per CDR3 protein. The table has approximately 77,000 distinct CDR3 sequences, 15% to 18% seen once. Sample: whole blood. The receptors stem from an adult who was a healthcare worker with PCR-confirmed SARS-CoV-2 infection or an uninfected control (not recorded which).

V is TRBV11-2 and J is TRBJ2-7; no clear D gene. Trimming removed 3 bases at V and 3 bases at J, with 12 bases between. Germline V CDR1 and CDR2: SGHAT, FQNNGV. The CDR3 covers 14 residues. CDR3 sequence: CASSFSPEGYEQYF. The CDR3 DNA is TGTGCCAGCAGCTTTAGCCCGGAAGGCTACGAGCAGTACTTC.

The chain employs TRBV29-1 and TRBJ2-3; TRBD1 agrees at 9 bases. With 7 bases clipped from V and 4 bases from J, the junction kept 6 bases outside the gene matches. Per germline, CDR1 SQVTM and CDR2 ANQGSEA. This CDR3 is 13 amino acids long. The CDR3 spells CSAPTGGSDTQYF. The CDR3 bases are TGCAGCGCTCCGACAGGGGGATCAGATACGCAGTATTTT.

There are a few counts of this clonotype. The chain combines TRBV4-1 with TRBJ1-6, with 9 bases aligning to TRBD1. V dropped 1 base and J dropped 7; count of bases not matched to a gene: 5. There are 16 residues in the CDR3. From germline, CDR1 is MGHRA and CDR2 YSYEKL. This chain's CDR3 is CASSQGDRVGNSPLHF. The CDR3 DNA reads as TGCGCCAGCAGCCAAGGGGACAGGGTCGGGAATTCACCCCTCCACTTT.

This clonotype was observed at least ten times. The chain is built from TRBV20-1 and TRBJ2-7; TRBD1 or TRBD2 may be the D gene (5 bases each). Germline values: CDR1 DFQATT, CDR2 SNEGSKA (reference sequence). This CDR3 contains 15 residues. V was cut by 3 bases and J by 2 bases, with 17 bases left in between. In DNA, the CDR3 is TGCAGTGCTAGTGGGGGACCACAACAAACCTACGAGCAGTACTTC. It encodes CSASGGPQQTYEQYF.

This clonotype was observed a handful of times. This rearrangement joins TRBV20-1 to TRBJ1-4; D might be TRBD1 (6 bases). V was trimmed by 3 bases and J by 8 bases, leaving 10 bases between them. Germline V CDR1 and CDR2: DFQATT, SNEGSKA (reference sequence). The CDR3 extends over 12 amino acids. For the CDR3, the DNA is TGCAGTGCTAGGGGGGCAGGGGAAAAACTGTTTTTT. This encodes CSARGAGEKLFF.

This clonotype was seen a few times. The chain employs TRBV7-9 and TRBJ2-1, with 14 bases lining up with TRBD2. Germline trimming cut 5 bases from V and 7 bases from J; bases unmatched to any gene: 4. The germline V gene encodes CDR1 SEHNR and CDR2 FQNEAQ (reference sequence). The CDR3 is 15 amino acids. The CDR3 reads CASSLTSGRGNEQFF. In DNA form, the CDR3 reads TGTGCCAGCAGCCTGACTAGCGGGAGGGGGAATGAGCAGTTCTTC.

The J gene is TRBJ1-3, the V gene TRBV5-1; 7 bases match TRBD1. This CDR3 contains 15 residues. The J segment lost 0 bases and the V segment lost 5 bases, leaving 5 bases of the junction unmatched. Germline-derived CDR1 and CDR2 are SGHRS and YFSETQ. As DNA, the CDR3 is TGCGCCAGCAGGGACAGGTTTTACTCTGGAAACACCATATATTTT. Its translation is CASRDRFYSGNTIYF. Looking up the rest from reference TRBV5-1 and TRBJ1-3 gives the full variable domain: KAGVTQTPRYLIKTRGQQVTLSCSPISGHRSVSWYQQTPGQGLQFLFEYFSETQRNKGNFPGRFSGRQFSNSRSEMNVSTLELGDSALYLCASRDRFYSGNTIYFGEGSWLTVV.